This T cell receptor (beta chain) was captured by sequencing in a study of T-cell memory formation after mild COVID-19. Regarding the study as a whole: For second-wave clones that peaked at day 37, SARS-CoV-2 specificity went unverified. Among clones contracting day 15 to 85, CD4/CD8 was balanced, whereas later expanders leaned CD4+. Memory sampled before infection contained some responding clones, suggesting cross-reactive memory joined.

Germline values: CDR1 SNHLY, CDR2 FYNNEI. The CDR3 contains 13 residues. V shed 5 bases and J 4 bases; nucleotides not matched to a gene: 3. On this clonotype itself: What it binds is not known.

Constant-segment primers served in 5'RACE that generated TCR alpha and TCR beta cDNA libraries bearing sample barcodes and UMIs. MiXCR was run by TCRdb on the 5' RACE reads, yielding one entry per CDR3 protein. Altogether 400,000 to 500,000 distinct CDR3 sequences are present, roughly 24% being singletons, with the ten largest covering 8.8%. The clonotype originates from an adult woman who had mild COVID-19 (a few samples of this study predate the infection). Cell type and time point are not known. Sequencing used PBMCs or a T cell subset sorted from them (not recorded which). The chain employs TRBV2 and TRBJ2-5; 8 bases match TRBD2. CDR3 DNA: TGTGCCAGCAGTAGACTAGCGAGAGAGACCCAGTACTTC. This codes for CASSRLARETQYF.